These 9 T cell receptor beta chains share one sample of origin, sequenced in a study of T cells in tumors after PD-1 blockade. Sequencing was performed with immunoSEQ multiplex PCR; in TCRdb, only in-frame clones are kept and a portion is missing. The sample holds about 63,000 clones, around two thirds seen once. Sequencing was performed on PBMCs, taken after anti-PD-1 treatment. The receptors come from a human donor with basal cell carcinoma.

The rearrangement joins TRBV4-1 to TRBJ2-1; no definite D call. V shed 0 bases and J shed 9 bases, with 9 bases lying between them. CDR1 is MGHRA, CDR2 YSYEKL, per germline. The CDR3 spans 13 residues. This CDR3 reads CASSQDRALEQFF. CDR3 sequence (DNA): TGCGCCAGCAGCCAAGATAGAGCTCTTGAGCAGTTCTTC.

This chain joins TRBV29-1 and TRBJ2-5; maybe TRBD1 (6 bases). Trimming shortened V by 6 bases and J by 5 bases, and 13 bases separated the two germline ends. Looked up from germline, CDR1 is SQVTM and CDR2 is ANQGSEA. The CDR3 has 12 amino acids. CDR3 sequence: CSVNREGETQYF. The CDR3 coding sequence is TGCAGCGTAAACAGGGAAGGGGAGACCCAGTACTTC.

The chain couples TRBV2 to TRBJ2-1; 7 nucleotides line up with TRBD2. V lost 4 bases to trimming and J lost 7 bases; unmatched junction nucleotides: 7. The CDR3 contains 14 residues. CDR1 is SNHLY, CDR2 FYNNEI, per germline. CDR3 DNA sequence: TGTGCCAGCAGTGCCAGGGAGGGATTAAATGAGCAGTTCTTC. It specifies CASSAREGLNEQFF.

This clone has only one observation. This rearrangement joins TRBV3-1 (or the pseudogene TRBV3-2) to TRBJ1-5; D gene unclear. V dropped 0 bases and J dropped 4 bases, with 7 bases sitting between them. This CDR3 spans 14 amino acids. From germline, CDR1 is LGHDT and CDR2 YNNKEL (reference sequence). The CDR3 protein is CASSQDTFNQPQHF. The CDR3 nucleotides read TGTGCCAGCAGCCAAGATACGTTTAATCAGCCCCAGCATTTT.

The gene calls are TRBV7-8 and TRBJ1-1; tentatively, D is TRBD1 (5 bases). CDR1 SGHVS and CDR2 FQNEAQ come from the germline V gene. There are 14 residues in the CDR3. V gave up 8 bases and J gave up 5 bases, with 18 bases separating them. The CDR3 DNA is TGTGCCAGCTCACCGGGTGGGGGGTCAACTGAAGCTTTCTTT. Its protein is CASSPGGGSTEAFF.

The CDR3 loop reads CASRGTDYYGYTF. As DNA, the CDR3 is TGTGCCAGCAGGGGGACAGATTACTATGGCTACACCTTC. The J gene is TRBJ1-2, the V gene TRBV5-6; 7 nucleotides match TRBD1. V dropped 5 bases and J dropped 3; count of bases not matched to a gene: 4. Germline V gives CDR1 SGHDT, CDR2 YYEEEE. This CDR3 has 13 amino acids.

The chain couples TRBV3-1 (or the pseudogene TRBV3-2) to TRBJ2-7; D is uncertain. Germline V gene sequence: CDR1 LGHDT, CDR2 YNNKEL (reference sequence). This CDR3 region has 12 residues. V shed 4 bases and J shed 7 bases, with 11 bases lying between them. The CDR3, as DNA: TGTGCCAGCAGCCCTTTAATTGGTGAGCAGTACTTC. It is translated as CASSPLIGEQYF.

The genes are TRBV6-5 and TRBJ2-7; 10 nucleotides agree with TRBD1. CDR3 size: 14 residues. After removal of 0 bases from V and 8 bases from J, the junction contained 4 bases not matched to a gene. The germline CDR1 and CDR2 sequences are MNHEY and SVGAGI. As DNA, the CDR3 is TGTGCCAGCAGTTACTCCGGGACAGGGGATCAGCAGTACTTC. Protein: CASSYSGTGDQQYF.

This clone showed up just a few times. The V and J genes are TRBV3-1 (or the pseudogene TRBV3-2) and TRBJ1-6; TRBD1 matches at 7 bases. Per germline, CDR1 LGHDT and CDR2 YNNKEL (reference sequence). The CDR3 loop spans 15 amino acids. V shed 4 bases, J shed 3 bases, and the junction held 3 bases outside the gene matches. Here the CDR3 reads CASSRGTVYNSPLHF. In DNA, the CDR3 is TGTGCCAGCAGCCGCGGGACAGTCTATAATTCACCCCTCCACTTT.